This T cell receptor beta chain was profiled in a study of T cells in Graves' hyperthyroidism and ophthalmopathy. The overall study: Staff took peripheral blood when the initial diagnosis was made, before any treatment began.

CDR1 is DFQATT, CDR2 SNEGSKA, per germline (reference sequence). The CDR3 extends over 13 amino acids. V was pared by 2 bases and J by 5 bases, with 12 bases between. Regions amplified from RNA transcripts were the TCR beta CDR3 regions. A set of HTBI primers served as the primers for a first-round RT-PCR of the TCR CDR3. TCRdb passed the multiplex PCR reads through MiXCR, listing each CDR3 protein once. Here the sample spans about 520,000 distinct CDR3 sequences, roughly a quarter being singletons. Findings and caveats of the study: Blood samples included most of the expanded thyroid clonotypes exceeding 0.001.

In the case of this clonotype: Its antigen is undetermined.

The gene calls are TRBV20-1 and TRBJ2-5; D perhaps matches TRBD2 (5 bases). Material for sequencing was blood. The receptor was isolated from a woman younger than 45 with Graves' ophthalmopathy. The CDR3 bases are TGCAGTGCTAGACCCCGCCCGGGGGAGACCCAGTACTTC. It encodes CSARPRPGETQYF.